The 24 T cell receptor beta chains presented below share a single source sample, sequenced in a study of T cells after yellow fever vaccination. One entry per CDR3 protein, called by TCRdb with MiXCR from the 5' RACE reads. This table has around 250,000 distinct CDR3 sequences, around 5.3% appearing once. The sequencing used CD4+ T cells sorted from PBMCs, collected on the day of the yellow fever booster vaccination. These receptor sequences come from a man in his late teens or twenties who received the YFV17D yellow fever vaccine.

This clonotype was counted between two and nine times. The V call is TRBV4-2, the J call TRBJ2-3, with D perhaps being TRBD1 or TRBD2 (7 bases each). The length of the CDR3 is 21 residues. Germline assignment: CDR1 LGHNA and CDR2 YNFKEQ. Trimming stripped 4 bases from V and 4 bases from J, with 33 bases between. CDR3 nucleotides: TGTGCCAGCAGCCGATCACAAGGGGGCGGGGGTTTCCCTGCCGAAGCAGATACGCAGTATTTT. Protein product: CASSRSQGGGGFPAEADTQYF.

This clonotype was observed a few times. The CDR3 reads CASSLAYGTDGYTF. CDR3 coding DNA: TGTGCCAGCAGCTTAGCGTATGGGACGGATGGCTACACCTTC. The V gene is TRBV7-9, the J gene TRBJ1-2; perhaps TRBD1 as D (5 bases). V lost 0 bases, J lost 6 bases, and 11 bases lay in between. The CDR3 runs 14 residues. The germline V gene encodes CDR1 SEHNR and CDR2 FQNEAQ (reference sequence).

The V gene is TRBV20-1, the J gene TRBJ2-7; TRBD2 is a possible D gene (6 bases). The CDR3 runs 15 residues. Between the trimmed V and J ends, which lost 5 bases and 2 bases, there was a span of 19 bases. Germline loops: CDR1 DFQATT, CDR2 SNEGSKA (reference sequence). CDR3 residues: CSAREVGRDPYEQYF. The CDR3 nucleotides are TGCAGTGCTCGCGAAGTCGGGCGGGACCCCTACGAGCAGTACTTC.

This clonotype was observed a few times. The rearrangement links TRBV7-2 to TRBJ2-3; TRBD2 matches 15 bases. CDR3 length equals 16 residues. The V and J ends lost 5 bases and 5 bases, in that order; junction bases with no gene match: 5. CDR1 and CDR2 (germline): SGHTA, FQGNSA. CDR3 loop: CASSVSGLAGGDTQYF. In DNA, the CDR3 is TGTGCCAGCAGCGTCTCGGGACTAGCGGGGGGAGATACGCAGTATTTT.

The chain carries TRBV28 and TRBJ2-7; D uncertain. CDR1 MDHEN and CDR2 SYDVKM come from the germline V gene. The CDR3 runs to 12 residues. Trimming left V 6 bases short and J 3 bases short, with 9 bases between. The CDR3 DNA reads TGTGCCAGCAGCCGCTCGATCTACGAGCAGTACGTC. Translating gives CASSRSIYEQYV.

This chain connects TRBV7-2 to TRBJ2-7; D uncertain. V dropped 3 bases and J dropped 6 bases, with 12 bases sitting between them. Germline V CDR1 and CDR2: SGHTA, FQGNSA. This CDR3 has 13 residues. CDR3 loop: CASSLWVAPEQYF. The CDR3 bases are TGTGCCAGCAGCTTGTGGGTAGCCCCCGAGCAGTACTTC.

The rearrangement links TRBV20-1 to TRBJ2-5, with a possible D match to TRBD2 (5 bases). This CDR3 has 15 residues. The V gene's germline CDR1 is DFQATT and CDR2 SNEGSKA (reference sequence). V lost 0 bases, J lost 5 bases, and 16 bases lay in between. The CDR3 DNA is TGCAGTGCTAGAGAAACTAGAGGCCACGGGGAGACCCAGTACTTC. It is translated as CSARETRGHGETQYF.

This clonotype showed up many times. The chain combines TRBV7-2 with TRBJ1-2; D is undetermined. The germline V and J ends were trimmed by 0 bases and 4 bases, with 15 bases remaining between them. CDR3 length: 16 amino acids. Germline V gene sequence: CDR1 SGHTA, CDR2 FQGNSA. This chain's CDR3 is CASSLADKSTPYGYTF. CDR3 sequence (DNA): TGTGCCAGCAGCTTAGCTGACAAATCGACCCCCTATGGCTACACCTTC.

This clonotype was counted only a few times. The chain carries TRBV4-3 and TRBJ2-3; 7 bases map to TRBD2. This CDR3 comprises 14 residues. V lost 1 base to trimming and J lost 6 bases; unmatched junction nucleotides: 4. From germline, CDR1 is LGHNA and CDR2 YSLEER. The CDR3 protein is CASSQAAGLDTQYF. DNA for the CDR3: TGCGCCAGCAGCCAAGCAGCGGGGTTGGATACGCAGTATTTT.

This clonotype was counted a few times. This chain uses TRBV12-5 with TRBJ2-5; D is perhaps TRBD1 (5 bases). V was clipped by 5 bases and J by 1 base, with 17 bases between them. CDR3 length: 16 amino acids. CDR1 and CDR2 (germline): LGHNT, FRNRAP. CDR3 DNA: TGTGCTAGTGGTCCCTCAGTAGGGGCCTCCCAAGAGACCCAGTACTTC. It encodes CASGPSVGASQETQYF.

This clonotype has only a few counts. The DNA for the CDR3 is TGTGCCAGAACCGGGCCAACCTACGAGCAGTACGTC. Protein sequence: CARTGPTYEQYV. The rearrangement uses TRBV11-1 and TRBJ2-7; the D is unclear. CDR3 length: 12 residues. V was pared by 9 bases and J by 2 bases, with 11 bases between. Germline CDR1 and CDR2: SGHAT and FQDESV (reference sequence).

This clonotype was observed many times. Here the CDR3 reads CASSLGANVLTF. CDR3 DNA sequence: TGTGCCAGCAGCTTAGGGGCCAACGTCCTGACTTTC. The chain is built from TRBV7-3 and TRBJ2-6, with D unclear. This CDR3 spans 12 amino acids. Germline CDR1 SGHTA, CDR2 FQGTGA. V gave up 2 bases and J gave up 4 bases, with 0 bases separating them.

This clonotype turned up a few times. The J gene is TRBJ2-7, the V gene TRBV3-1, with TRBD2 matching 10 bases. Germline V gene lookup returns CDR1 LGHDT and CDR2 YNNKEL (reference sequence). The length of the CDR3 is 15 residues. V gave up 4 bases and J gave up 2 bases; unmatched junction bases: 5. The CDR3 coding sequence is TGTGCCAGCAGCCGTACTAGCGGGACCGCCTACGAGCAGTACTTC. Translation gives CASSRTSGTAYEQYF.

This clonotype was detected a few times. The J gene is TRBJ1-2, the V gene TRBV6-5, with D uncertain. The germline V and J ends were trimmed by 6 bases and 1 base, with 15 bases remaining between them. Germline values: CDR1 MNHEY, CDR2 SVGAGI. This CDR3 spans 15 amino acids. The CDR3 sequence is CASSRQKGNNYGYTF. The CDR3 region has the DNA TGTGCCAGCAGCCGGCAGAAGGGAAATAACTATGGCTACACCTTC.

The table lists this clonotype with a few counts. The V call is TRBV28, the J call TRBJ2-5, with TRBD2 matching 12 bases. Trimming took 1 base from V and 7 from J; bases not matched to a gene: 7. CDR3 length: 16 residues. In germline, CDR1 is MDHEN, CDR2 SYDVKM. Written as DNA, the CDR3 is TGTGCCAGCAGTTTATTGACTAGCGGGGGAAGAGGGACCCAGTACTTC. It yields the protein CASSLLTSGGRGTQYF.

The chain joins TRBV7-8 to TRBJ2-1, with 15 bases aligning to TRBD2. Looked up from germline, CDR1 is SGHVS and CDR2 is FQNEAQ. V was clipped by 5 bases and J by 9 bases; unmatched bases: 2. The CDR3 is made up of 14 amino acids. CDR3 in DNA: TGTGCCAGCAGCGGACTAGCGGGGGGGCCTGAGCAGTTCTTC. It translates to CASSGLAGGPEQFF.

Only a few counts were recorded for this clonotype. J is TRBJ1-1 and V is TRBV12-3 or TRBV12-4, with D uncertain. The length of the CDR3 is 14 residues. V lost 1 base to trimming and J lost 2 bases, with 8 bases between them. CDR3 protein: CASSLEEGNTEAFF. The CDR3 nucleotides are TGTGCCAGCAGTTTAGAGGAGGGTAACACTGAAGCTTTCTTT.

In its sample, this clonotype was seen many times. The V call is TRBV4-1, the J call TRBJ1-1; 8 bases agree with TRBD1. Losses at the gene ends were 3 bases for V and 6 bases for J; bases not matched to a gene: 3. The CDR3 spans 13 residues. CDR1 is MGHRA, CDR2 YSYEKL, per germline. The chain's CDR3 is CASSQTQGAEAFF. CDR3 DNA: TGCGCCAGCAGCCAGACACAGGGGGCTGAAGCTTTCTTT.

Many counts were recorded for this clonotype. As DNA, the CDR3 is TGCAGTGCTTCAGCGGGGGGCCTCGAAAGGCAGTACGTC. It encodes CSASAGGLERQYV. The rearrangement joins TRBV20-1 to TRBJ2-7, with 9 nucleotides matching TRBD2. V lost 5 bases and J lost 9; bases outside the gene matches: 11. Per the germline V gene, CDR1 is DFQATT and CDR2 is SNEGSKA (reference sequence). This CDR3 has 13 residues.

This clonotype was counted only a few times. This chain uses TRBV24-1 with TRBJ2-5, with 7 bases lining up with TRBD2. Germline assignment: CDR1 KGHDR and CDR2 SFDVKD. The V and J ends lost 4 bases and 5 bases, in that order; junction bases with no gene match: 9. CDR3 size: 15 residues. The CDR3, as DNA: TGTGCCACCAGTGACCCGACGGGGGGTGGTGAGACCCAGTACTTC. The encoded protein is CATSDPTGGGETQYF.

This clonotype has ten or more counts. This sequence joins TRBV10-3 and TRBJ2-7; D could derive from TRBD1 or TRBD2 (6 bases each). The CDR3 totals 14 residues. V lost 10 bases to trimming and J lost 2 bases, with 18 bases between them. Germline V lookup: CDR1 ENHRY, CDR2 SYGVKD. In DNA form, the CDR3 reads TGTGCCACCGGAGAACAGGGAGGACCCTACGAGCAGTACTTC. Amino acids: CATGEQGGPYEQYF.

This clonotype was seen repeatedly, ten times or more. The J gene is TRBJ2-3, the V gene TRBV5-1, with 11 bases matching TRBD2. Per the germline V gene, CDR1 is SGHRS and CDR2 is YFSETQ. The length of the CDR3 is 15 residues. V lost 3 bases, J lost 6 bases, and 6 bases stayed unmatched. DNA for the CDR3: TGCGCCAGCAGCTGGTCCGGGACTAGCGGCGATACGCAGTATTTT. The encoded protein is CASSWSGTSGDTQYF.

This chain links TRBV28 with TRBJ1-1; weak D call: TRBD1 (6 bases). The CDR3 spans 10 residues. Germline V gives CDR1 MDHEN, CDR2 SYDVKM. Trimming took 8 bases from V and 10 from J, leaving 11 bases between them. DNA of the CDR3: TGTGCCAGCGGGGGGCGTCGAGCTTTCTTT. Translation gives CASGGRRAFF.

The J gene is TRBJ2-7, the V gene TRBV7-2; the match to TRBD1 covers 9 bases. CDR1 is SGHTA and CDR2 is FQGNSA in the germline V gene. The trim removed 0 bases at V and 4 bases at J, leaving 1 base unmatched. The CDR3 length is 14 residues. The CDR3 DNA reads TGTGCCAGCAGCTTAGCGACAGGGGGTTACGAGCAGTACTTC. This sequence encodes CASSLATGGYEQYF.